This T cell receptor beta chain emerged from a study of CD8+ T cells in alopecia areata. Points from the study as a whole: In lesional scalp, particularly from alopecia totalis/universalis, clonality was higher than in normal scalp. Mice showed TCR sharing more clearly than patients did, possibly owing to HLA.

Sorting of PBMCs yielded the CD4+ and CD8+ T cells. Reverse transcription of extracted RNA yielded cDNA, which provided the sequencing template. Sequencing used immunoSEQ multiplex PCR; TCRdb keeps in-frame clones, though not all of them. The sample consists of about 110,000 clones, 55% to 75% of them appearing once. Details on this clone: The antigen is unknown.

With 5 bases clipped from V and 1 base from J, the junction kept 6 bases outside the gene matches. This CDR3 contains 15 residues. CDR1 and CDR2 (germline): LNHDA, SQIVND (reference sequence). This TCR was recovered from a human donor in good health. The V and J genes are TRBV19 and TRBJ1-1; TRBD1 aligns across 8 bases. The sequenced sample consisted of CD8+ T cells sorted from blood. The CDR3 DNA sequence: TGTGCCAGTAGTTTCCGGACAGGGCCGAACACTGAAGCTTTCTTT. Amino acids: CASSFRTGPNTEAFF.